This entry concerns a single TCR beta chain. This specimen belongs to a study of blood T cell repertoires in COVID-19. Looking at the study overall: The cDNA or gDNA used as material had been derived from T cells, B-cell-depleted T cells, or PBMCs.

Libraries were prepared by immunoSEQ multiplex PCR; TCRdb keeps only in-frame clonotypes and omits some of them. The table shows under 200,000 clones, with around 80% occurring only once. Enrollees, roughly 18 to 95 years old, lived in about two dozen US areas. Participant-given clinical history determined each cohort assignment. This CDR3 region has 15 residues. V shed 4 bases, J shed 7 bases, and the junction held 12 bases outside the gene matches. Germline lookup yields CDR1 LGHDT and CDR2 YNNKEL (reference sequence). The TCR originated in a man in his forties or fifties who had recovered from COVID-19. V gene TRBV3-1 (or the pseudogene TRBV3-2) combines with J gene TRBJ1-2, with 7 bases identical to TRBD1. What was sequenced was PBMCs or T cells enriched from blood (not recorded which). Here the CDR3 reads CASSPRGGGSLGYTF. The CDR3 coding sequence is TGTGCCAGCAGCCCTCGTGGAGGGGGCTCGCTTGGCTACACCTTC.